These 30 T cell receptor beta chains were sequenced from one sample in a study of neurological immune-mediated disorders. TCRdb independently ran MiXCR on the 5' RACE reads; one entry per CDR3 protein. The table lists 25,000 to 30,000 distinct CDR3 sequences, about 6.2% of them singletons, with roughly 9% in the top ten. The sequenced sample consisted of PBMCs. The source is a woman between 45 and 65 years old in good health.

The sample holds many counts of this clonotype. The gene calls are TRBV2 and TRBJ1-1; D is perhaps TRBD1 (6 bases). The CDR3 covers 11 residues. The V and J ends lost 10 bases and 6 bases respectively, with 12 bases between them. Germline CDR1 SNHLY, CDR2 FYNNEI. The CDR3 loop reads CATTGRAEAFF. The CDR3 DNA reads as TGTGCCACCACAGGGCGGGCTGAAGCTTTCTTT.

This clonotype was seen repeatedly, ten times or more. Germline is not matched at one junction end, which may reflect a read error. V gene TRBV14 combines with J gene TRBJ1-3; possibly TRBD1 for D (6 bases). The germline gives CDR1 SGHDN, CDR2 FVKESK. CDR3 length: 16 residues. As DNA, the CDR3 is TGTGCCAGCAGACAAGGGGGAGCTGTCTCTGGAACCACCATATATTTT. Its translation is CASRQGGAVSGTTIYF. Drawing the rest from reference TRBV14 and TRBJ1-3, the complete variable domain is EAGVTQFPSHSVIEKGQTVTLRCDPISGHDNLYWYRRVMGKEIKFLLHFVKESKQDESGMPNNRFLAERTGGTYSTLKVQPAELEDSGVYFCASRQGGAVSGTTIYFGEGSWLTVV.

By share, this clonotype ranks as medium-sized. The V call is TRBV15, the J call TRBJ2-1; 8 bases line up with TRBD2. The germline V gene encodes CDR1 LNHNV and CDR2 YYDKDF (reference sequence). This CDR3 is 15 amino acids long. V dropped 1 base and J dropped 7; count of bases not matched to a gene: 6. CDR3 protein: CATSRAGTSTNEQFF. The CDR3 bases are TGTGCCACCAGCAGAGCAGGGACTAGTACAAATGAGCAGTTCTTC.

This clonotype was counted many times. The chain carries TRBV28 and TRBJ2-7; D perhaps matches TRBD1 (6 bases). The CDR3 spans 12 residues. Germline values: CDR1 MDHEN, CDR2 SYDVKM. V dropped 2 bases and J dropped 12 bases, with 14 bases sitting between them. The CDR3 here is CASSLGTPQLYF. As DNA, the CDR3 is TGTGCCAGCAGTTTAGGGACACCCCAGCTGTACTTC.

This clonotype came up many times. CDR3 sequence: CASSPQGVAGDTQYF. DNA of the CDR3: TGTGCCAGCAGTCCCCAGGGGGTAGCAGGTGATACGCAGTATTTT. This sequence joins TRBV12-3 or TRBV12-4 and TRBJ2-3; 7 positions match TRBD1. V lost 5 bases and J lost 6; bases outside the gene matches: 11. The CDR3 has 15 amino acids.

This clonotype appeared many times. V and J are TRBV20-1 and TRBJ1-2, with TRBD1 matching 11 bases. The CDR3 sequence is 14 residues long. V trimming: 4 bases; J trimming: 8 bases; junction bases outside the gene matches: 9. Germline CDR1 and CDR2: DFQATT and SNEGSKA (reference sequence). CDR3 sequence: CSAIRTGGLHGYTF. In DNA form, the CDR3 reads TGCAGTGCTATACGGACAGGGGGCTTGCACGGCTACACCTTC.

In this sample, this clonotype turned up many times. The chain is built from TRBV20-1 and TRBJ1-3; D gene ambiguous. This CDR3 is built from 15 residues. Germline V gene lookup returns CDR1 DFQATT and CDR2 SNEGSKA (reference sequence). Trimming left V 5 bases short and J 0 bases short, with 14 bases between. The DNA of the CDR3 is TGCAGTGCTGTGGACTCTTCGAGCTCTGGAAACACCATATATTTT. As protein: CSAVDSSSSGNTIYF.

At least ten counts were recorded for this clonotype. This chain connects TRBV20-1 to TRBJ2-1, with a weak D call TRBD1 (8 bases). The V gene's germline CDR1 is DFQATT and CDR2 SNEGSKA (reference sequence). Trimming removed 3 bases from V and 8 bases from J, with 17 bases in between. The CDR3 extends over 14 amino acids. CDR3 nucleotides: TGCAGTGCTAGTTTGGACAGGGAGGGGTATGAGCAGTTCTTC. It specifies CSASLDREGYEQFF.

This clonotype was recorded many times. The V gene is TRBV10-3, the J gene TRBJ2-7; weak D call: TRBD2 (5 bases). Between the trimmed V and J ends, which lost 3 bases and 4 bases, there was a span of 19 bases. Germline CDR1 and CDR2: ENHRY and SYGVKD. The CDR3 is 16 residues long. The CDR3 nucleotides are TGTGCCATCAGTGAATCGGGATCCAAGAAATCATACGAGCAGTACTTC. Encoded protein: CAISESGSKKSYEQYF.

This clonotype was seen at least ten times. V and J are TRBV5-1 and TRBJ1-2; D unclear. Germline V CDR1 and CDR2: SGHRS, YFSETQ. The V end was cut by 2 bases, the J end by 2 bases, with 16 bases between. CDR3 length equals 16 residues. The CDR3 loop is CASSLTNPIVNYGYTF. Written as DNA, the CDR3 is TGCGCCAGCAGCTTAACCAATCCGATAGTGAACTATGGCTACACCTTC.

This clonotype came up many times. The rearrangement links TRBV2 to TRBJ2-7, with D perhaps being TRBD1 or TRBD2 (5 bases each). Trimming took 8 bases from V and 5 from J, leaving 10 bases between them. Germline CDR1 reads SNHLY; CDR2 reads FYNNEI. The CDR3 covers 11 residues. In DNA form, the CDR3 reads TGTGCCAGCGGGGGTCCAAACGAGCAGTACTTC. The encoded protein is CASGGPNEQYF. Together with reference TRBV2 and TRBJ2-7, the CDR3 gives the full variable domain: EPEVTQTPSHQVTQMGQEVILRCVPISNHLYFYWYRQILGQKVEFLVSFYNNEISEKSEIFDDQFSVERPDGSNFTLKIRSTKLEDSAMYFCASGGPNEQYFGPGTRLTVT.

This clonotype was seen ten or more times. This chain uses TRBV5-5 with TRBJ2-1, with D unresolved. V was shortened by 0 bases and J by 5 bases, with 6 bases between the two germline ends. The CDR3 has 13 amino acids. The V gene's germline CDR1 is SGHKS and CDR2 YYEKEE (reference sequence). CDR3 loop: CASSLGPHNEQFF. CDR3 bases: TGTGCCAGCAGCTTGGGTCCACACAATGAGCAGTTCTTC. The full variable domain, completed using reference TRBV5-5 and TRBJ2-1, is DAGVTQSPTHLIKTRGQQVTLRCSPISGHKSVSWYQQVLGQGPQFIFQYYEKEERGRGNFPDRFSARQFPNYSSELNVNALLLGDSALYLCASSLGPHNEQFFGPGTRLTVL.

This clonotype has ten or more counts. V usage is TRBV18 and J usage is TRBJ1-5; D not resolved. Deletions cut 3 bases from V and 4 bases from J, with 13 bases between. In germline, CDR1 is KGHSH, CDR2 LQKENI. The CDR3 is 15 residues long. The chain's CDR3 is CASSPQSEPNQPQHF. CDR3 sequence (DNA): TGTGCCAGCTCACCTCAGAGCGAACCTAATCAGCCCCAGCATTTT.

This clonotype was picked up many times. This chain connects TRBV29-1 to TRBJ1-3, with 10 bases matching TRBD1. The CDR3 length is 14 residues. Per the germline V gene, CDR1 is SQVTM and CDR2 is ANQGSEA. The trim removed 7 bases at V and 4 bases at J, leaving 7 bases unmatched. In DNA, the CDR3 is TGCAGCGCCTTGGACAGGGGGTCAGGAAACACCATATATTTT. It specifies CSALDRGSGNTIYF.

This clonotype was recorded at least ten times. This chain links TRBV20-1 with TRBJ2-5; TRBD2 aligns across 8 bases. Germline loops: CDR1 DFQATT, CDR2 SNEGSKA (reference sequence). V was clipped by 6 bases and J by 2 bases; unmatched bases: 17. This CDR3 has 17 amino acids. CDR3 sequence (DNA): TGCAGTGCACAAGCCCCTCAGGCGCGGGGGGCGCAAGAGACCCAGTACTTC. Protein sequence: CSAQAPQARGAQETQYF.

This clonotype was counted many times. The CDR3 protein is CASSLDAGYNEQFF. The CDR3 DNA sequence: TGTGCCAGCAGCTTAGATGCCGGGTACAATGAGCAGTTCTTC. The gene calls are TRBV7-6 and TRBJ2-1; D is unclear. Trimming left V 1 base short and J 4 bases short, with 8 bases between. CDR1 and CDR2 from the germline V gene are SGHVS and FNYEAQ. The CDR3 is 14 residues long.

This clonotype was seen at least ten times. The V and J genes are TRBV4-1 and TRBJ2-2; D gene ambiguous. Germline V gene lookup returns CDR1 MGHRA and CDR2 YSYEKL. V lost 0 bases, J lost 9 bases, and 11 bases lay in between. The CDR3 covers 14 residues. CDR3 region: CASSQEQHGWELFF. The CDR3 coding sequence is TGCGCCAGCAGCCAAGAGCAGCATGGGTGGGAGCTGTTTTTT.

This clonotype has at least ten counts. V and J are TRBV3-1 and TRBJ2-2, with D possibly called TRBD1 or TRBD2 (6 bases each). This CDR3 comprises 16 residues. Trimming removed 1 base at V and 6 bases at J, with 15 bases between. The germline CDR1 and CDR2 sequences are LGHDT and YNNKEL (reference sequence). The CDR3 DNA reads TGTGCCAGCAGCCAAGTTACAGGGAGGTTAGCCGGGGAGCTGTTTTTT. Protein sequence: CASSQVTGRLAGELFF.

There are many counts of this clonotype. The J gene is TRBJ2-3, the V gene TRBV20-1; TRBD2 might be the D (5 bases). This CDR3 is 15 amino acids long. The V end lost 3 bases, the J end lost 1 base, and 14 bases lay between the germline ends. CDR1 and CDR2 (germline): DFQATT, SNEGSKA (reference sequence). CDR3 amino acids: CSARPRLSGTDTQYF. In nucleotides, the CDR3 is TGCAGTGCTAGGCCCCGACTATCCGGCACAGATACGCAGTATTTT.

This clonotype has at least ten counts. This CDR3 is CASSPTSLSGSYNEQFF. The CDR3 DNA reads as TGTGCCAGCAGCCCCACCAGCTTAAGCGGGAGTTACAATGAGCAGTTCTTC. This chain links TRBV7-2 with TRBJ2-1; TRBD2 agrees at 8 bases. J gave up 4 bases and V 5 bases, and 13 bases lay outside the gene matches. The CDR3 runs to 17 residues. CDR1 and CDR2 from the germline V gene are SGHTA and FQGNSA.

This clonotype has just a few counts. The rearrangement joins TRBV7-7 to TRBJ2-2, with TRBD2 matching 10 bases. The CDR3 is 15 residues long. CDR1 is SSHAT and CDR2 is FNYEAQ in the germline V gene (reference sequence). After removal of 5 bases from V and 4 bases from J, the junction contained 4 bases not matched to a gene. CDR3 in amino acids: CASSPTSGITGELFF. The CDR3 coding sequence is TGTGCCAGCAGCCCTACTAGCGGGATCACCGGGGAGCTGTTTTTT.

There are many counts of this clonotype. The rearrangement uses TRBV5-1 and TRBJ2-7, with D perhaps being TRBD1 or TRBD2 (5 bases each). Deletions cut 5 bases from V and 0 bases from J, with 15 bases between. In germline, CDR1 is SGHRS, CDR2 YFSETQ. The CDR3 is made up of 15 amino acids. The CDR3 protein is CASRNGTASSYEQYF. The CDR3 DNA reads TGCGCCAGCAGAAACGGGACGGCTTCCTCCTACGAGCAGTACTTC.

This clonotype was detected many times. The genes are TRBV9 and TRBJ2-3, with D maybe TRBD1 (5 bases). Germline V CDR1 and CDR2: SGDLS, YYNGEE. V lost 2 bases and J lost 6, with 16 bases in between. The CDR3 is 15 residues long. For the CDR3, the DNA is TGTGCCAGCAGCGTCGGAACCATTCCAGGGGATACGCAGTATTTT. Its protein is CASSVGTIPGDTQYF.

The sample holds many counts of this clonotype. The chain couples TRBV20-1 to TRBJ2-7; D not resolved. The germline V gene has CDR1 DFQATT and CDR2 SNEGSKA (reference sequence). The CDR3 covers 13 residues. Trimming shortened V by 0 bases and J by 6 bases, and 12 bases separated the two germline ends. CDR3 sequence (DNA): TGCAGTGCTAGAGATCGCTATGGGCTCGAGCAGTACTTC. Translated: CSARDRYGLEQYF.

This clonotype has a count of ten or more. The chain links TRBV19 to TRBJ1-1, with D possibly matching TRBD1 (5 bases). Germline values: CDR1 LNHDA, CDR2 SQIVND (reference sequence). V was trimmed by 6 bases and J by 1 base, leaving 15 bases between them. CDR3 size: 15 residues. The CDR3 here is CASSQLDTKNTEAFF. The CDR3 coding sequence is TGTGCCAGTAGCCAATTGGACACCAAGAACACTGAAGCTTTCTTT.

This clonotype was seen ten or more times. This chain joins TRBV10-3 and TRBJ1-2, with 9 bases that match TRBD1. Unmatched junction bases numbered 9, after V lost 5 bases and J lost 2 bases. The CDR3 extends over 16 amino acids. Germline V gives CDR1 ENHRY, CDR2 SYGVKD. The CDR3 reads CAISPHGQGLNYGYTF. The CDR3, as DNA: TGTGCCATCAGTCCCCACGGACAGGGGCTCAACTATGGCTACACCTTC.

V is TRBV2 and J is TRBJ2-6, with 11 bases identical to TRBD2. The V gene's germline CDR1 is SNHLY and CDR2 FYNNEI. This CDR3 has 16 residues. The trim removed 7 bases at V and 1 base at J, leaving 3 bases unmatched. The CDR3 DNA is TGTGCCAGCAAACGACTAGCGGGATCTGGGGCCAACGTCCTGACTTTC. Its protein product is CASKRLAGSGANVLTF. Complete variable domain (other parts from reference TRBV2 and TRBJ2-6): EPEVTQTPSHQVTQMGQEVILRCVPISNHLYFYWYRQILGQKVEFLVSFYNNEISEKSEIFDDQFSVERPDGSNFTLKIRSTKLEDSAMYFCASKRLAGSGANVLTFGAGSRLTVL.

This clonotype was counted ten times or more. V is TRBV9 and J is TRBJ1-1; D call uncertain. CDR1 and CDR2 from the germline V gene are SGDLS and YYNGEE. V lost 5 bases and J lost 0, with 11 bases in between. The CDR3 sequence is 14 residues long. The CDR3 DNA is TGTGCCAGCAGACGCGGGGTGATGAACACTGAAGCTTTCTTT. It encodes CASRRGVMNTEAFF. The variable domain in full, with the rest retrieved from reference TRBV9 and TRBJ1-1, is DSGVTQTPKHLITATGQRVTLRCSPRSGDLSVYWYQQSLDQGLQFLIQYYNGEERAKGNILERFSAQQFPDLHSELNLSSLELGDSALYFCASRRGVMNTEAFFGQGTRLTVV.

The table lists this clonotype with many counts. CDR3 nucleotide sequence: TGCGCCAGCAGCCAACAGACAAGCACAGATACGCAGTATTTT. This codes for CASSQQTSTDTQYF. The chain combines TRBV4-1 with TRBJ2-3, with D hard to call. CDR3 length: 14 residues. Trimming pared 2 bases from V and 0 bases from J, leaving 6 bases between. CDR1 and CDR2 from the germline V gene are MGHRA and YSYEKL.

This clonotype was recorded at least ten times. CDR3 amino acids: CASSAGTGGIHNNSPLHF. In DNA form, the CDR3 reads TGTGCCAGCAGTGCCGGGACAGGGGGTATCCACAATAATTCACCCCTCCACTTT. The chain employs TRBV25-1 and TRBJ1-6; 11 nucleotides match TRBD1. There are 18 residues in the CDR3. The V gene end was trimmed by 4 bases and the J gene end by 5 bases; junction bases not matched to a gene: 10. CDR1 is MGHDK and CDR2 is SYGVNS in the germline V gene.